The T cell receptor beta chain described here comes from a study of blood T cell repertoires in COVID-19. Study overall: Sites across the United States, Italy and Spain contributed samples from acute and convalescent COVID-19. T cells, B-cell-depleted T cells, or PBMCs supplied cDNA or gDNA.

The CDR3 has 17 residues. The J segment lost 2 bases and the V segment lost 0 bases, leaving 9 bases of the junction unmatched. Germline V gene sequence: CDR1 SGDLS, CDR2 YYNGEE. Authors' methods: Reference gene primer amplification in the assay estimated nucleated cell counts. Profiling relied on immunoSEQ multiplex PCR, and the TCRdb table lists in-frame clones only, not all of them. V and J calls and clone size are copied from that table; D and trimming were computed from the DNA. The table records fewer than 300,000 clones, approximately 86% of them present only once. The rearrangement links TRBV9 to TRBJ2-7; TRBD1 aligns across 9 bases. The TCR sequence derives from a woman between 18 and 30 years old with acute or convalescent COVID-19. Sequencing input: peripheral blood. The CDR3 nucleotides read TGTGCCAGCAGCGTAGAAGGGACAGGGATCCCAGCCTACGAGCAGTACTTC. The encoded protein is CASSVEGTGIPAYEQYF.